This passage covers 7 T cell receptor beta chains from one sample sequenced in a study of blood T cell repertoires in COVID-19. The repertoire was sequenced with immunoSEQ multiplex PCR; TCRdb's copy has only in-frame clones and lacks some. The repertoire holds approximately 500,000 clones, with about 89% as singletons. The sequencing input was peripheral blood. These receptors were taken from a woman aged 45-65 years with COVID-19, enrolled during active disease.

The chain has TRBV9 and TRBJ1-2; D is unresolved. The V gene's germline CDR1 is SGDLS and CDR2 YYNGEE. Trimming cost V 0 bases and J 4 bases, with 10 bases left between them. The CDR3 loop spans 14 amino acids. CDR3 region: CASSVGQISYGYTF. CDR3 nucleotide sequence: TGTGCCAGCAGCGTAGGGCAGATTTCCTATGGCTACACCTTC.

This CDR3 reads CASSYGGGSPAEAFF. The CDR3 region has the DNA TGTGCCAGCAGTTACGGGGGAGGTTCGCCAGCTGAAGCTTTCTTT. This chain links TRBV6-5 with TRBJ1-1; D may be TRBD1 (5 bases). CDR3 length: 15 residues. Germline V gene data show CDR1 as MNHEY and CDR2 as SVGAGI. Trimming took 2 bases from V and 6 from J, leaving 16 bases between them.

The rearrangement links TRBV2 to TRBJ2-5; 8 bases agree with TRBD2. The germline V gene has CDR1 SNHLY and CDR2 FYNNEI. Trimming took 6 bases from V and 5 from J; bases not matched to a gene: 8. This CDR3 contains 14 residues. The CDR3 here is CASRNSGGRETQYF. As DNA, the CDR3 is TGTGCCAGCAGGAACAGCGGGGGTAGGGAGACCCAGTACTTC.

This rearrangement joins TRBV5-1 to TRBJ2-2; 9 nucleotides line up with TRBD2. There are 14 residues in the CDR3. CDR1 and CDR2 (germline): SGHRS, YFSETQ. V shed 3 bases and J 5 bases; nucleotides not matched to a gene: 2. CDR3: CASSYLAGTGELFF. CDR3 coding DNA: TGCGCCAGCAGCTATCTAGCGGGGACCGGGGAGCTGTTTTTT. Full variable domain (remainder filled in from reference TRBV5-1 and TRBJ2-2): KAGVTQTPRYLIKTRGQQVTLSCSPISGHRSVSWYQQTPGQGLQFLFEYFSETQRNKGNFPGRFSGRQFSNSRSEMNVSTLELGDSALYLCASSYLAGTGELFFGEGSRLTVL.

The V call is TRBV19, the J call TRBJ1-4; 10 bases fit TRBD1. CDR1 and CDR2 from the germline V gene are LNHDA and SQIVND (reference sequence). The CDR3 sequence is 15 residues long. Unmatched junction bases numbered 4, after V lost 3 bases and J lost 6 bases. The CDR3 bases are TGTGCCAGTAGTATTACCGGGACAGGGGATGAAAAACTGTTTTTT. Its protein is CASSITGTGDEKLFF.

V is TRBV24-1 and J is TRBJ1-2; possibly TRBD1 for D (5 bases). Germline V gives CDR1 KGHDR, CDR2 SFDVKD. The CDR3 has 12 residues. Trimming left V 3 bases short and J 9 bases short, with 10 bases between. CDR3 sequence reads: CATSDPQGSYTF. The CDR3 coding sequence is TGTGCCACCAGTGATCCCCAGGGAAGCTACACCTTC.

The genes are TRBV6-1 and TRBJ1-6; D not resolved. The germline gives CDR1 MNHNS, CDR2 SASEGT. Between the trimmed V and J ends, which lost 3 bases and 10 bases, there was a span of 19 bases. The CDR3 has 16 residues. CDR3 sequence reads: CASSERAPAGGSPLHF. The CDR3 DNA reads TGTGCCAGCAGTGAGCGGGCCCCAGCGGGCGGCTCACCCCTCCACTTT.